The 15 T cell receptor beta chains below all came from one sample that was sequenced in a study of blood T cell repertoires in COVID-19. Sequenced by immunoSEQ multiplex PCR; TCRdb stores in-frame clones only, minus some. The sample yields 200,000 to 250,000 clones, over 80% seen once. The sample consisted of PBMCs or T cells enriched from blood (not recorded which). These receptors were collected from a woman aged 25 to 39 who had been exposed to COVID-19.

This rearrangement joins TRBV19 to TRBJ1-2, with D possibly being TRBD1 (6 bases). Trimming cost V 9 bases and J 8 bases, with 19 bases left between them. CDR3 length: 13 amino acids. CDR1 and CDR2 (germline): LNHDA, SQIVND (reference sequence). The chain's CDR3 is CASEVQGTYGYTF. The CDR3 nucleotides read TGTGCCAGCGAAGTCCAGGGGACGTACGGCTACACCTTC.

The rearrangement links TRBV28 to TRBJ2-3, with D uncertain. CDR1 and CDR2 from the germline V gene are MDHEN and SYDVKM. V was clipped by 5 bases and J by 4 bases, with 10 bases between them. This CDR3 is built from 13 residues. CDR3 region: CASSPFFADTQYF. The CDR3 nucleotides read TGTGCCAGCAGTCCCTTTTTCGCAGATACGCAGTATTTT.

V and J are TRBV4-1 and TRBJ1-1, with 7 bases matching TRBD1. Germline V gene lookup returns CDR1 MGHRA and CDR2 YSYEKL. The CDR3 loop spans 13 amino acids. After removal of 5 bases from V and 6 bases from J, the junction contained 6 bases not matched to a gene. The CDR3 bases are TGCGCCAGCAGCGTGGGACAGTCGGCTGAAGCTTTCTTT. Its translation: CASSVGQSAEAFF.

The rearrangement uses TRBV20-1 and TRBJ2-3; a possible D gene is TRBD2 (7 bases). V lost 7 bases, J lost 10 bases, and 15 bases lay in between. CDR3 length: 11 residues. Germline CDR1 is DFQATT and CDR2 is SNEGSKA (reference sequence). In DNA, the CDR3 is TGCAGTGGAGAGAGGGGGGGGGCGCAGTATTTT. Protein sequence: CSGERGGAQYF.

The V and J genes are TRBV27 and TRBJ2-7, with D unresolved. Trimming pared 5 bases from V and 3 bases from J, leaving 5 bases between. The CDR3 loop spans 11 amino acids. Germline CDR1 and CDR2: MNHEY and SMNVEV (reference sequence). The CDR3 loop reads CASSPFYEQYF. Written as DNA, the CDR3 is TGTGCCAGCAGTCCCTTCTACGAGCAGTACTTC.

This clone was counted once. This chain connects TRBV5-1 to TRBJ2-3; 12 bases fit TRBD1. V was pared by 0 bases and J by 9 bases, with 8 bases of the junction left unmatched. Germline assignment: CDR1 SGHRS and CDR2 YFSETQ. This CDR3 comprises 16 residues. DNA of the CDR3: TGCGCCAGCAGCTTGGCCGGGACAGGGGGCGCGAGCACGCAGTATTTT. Its translation: CASSLAGTGGASTQYF. The full variable domain, its missing parts supplied by reference TRBV5-1 and TRBJ2-3, is KAGVTQTPRYLIKTRGQQVTLSCSPISGHRSVSWYQQTPGQGLQFLFEYFSETQRNKGNFPGRFSGRQFSNSRSEMNVSTLELGDSALYLCASSLAGTGGASTQYFGPGTRLTVL.

The chain links TRBV18 to TRBJ1-2; no clear D gene. Germline CDR1 and CDR2: KGHSH and LQKENI. This CDR3 has 12 residues. V dropped 6 bases and J dropped 2 bases, with 7 bases sitting between them. This CDR3 reads CASSAENYGYTF. Written as DNA, the CDR3 is TGTGCCAGCTCCGCCGAGAACTATGGCTACACCTTC.

The gene calls are TRBV18 and TRBJ2-5, with 9 bases lining up with TRBD2. The CDR3 length is 17 residues. Per germline, CDR1 KGHSH and CDR2 LQKENI. After removal of 2 bases from V and 4 bases from J, the junction contained 11 bases not matched to a gene. The CDR3 sequence: CASSPLSAGGPSETQYF. In DNA form, the CDR3 reads TGTGCCAGCTCACCATTATCGGCGGGAGGGCCGTCAGAGACCCAGTACTTC.

J is TRBJ2-1 and V is TRBV20-1; TRBD2 matches 8 bases. The CDR3 spans 15 residues. CDR1 is DFQATT, CDR2 SNEGSKA, per germline (reference sequence). The V segment lost 3 bases and the J segment 4 bases; nucleotides outside the gene matches: 8. The CDR3: CSASHPGLEYNEQFF. Written as DNA, the CDR3 is TGCAGTGCTAGTCACCCGGGACTAGAGTACAATGAGCAGTTCTTC.

V and J are TRBV30 and TRBJ2-7; TRBD2 matches 8 bases. Germline V lookup: CDR1 GTSNPN, CDR2 SVGIG (reference sequence). V lost 7 bases to trimming and J lost 2 bases; unmatched junction nucleotides: 13. The CDR3 spans 15 residues. Written as DNA, the CDR3 is TGTGCCTTACTCGCGAGGCTAGCGGGTCCCTACGAGCAGTACTTC. This gives the protein CALLARLAGPYEQYF.

The CDR3 spells CASSRGTIAGGYNEQFF. The CDR3 bases are TGTGCCAGCAGCCGAGGCACTATAGCGGGAGGTTACAATGAGCAGTTCTTC. The V call is TRBV7-9, the J call TRBJ2-1; TRBD2 matches at 10 bases. Unmatched junction bases numbered 11, after V lost 5 bases and J lost 4 bases. Germline V lookup: CDR1 SEHNR, CDR2 FQNEAQ (reference sequence). This CDR3 spans 17 amino acids.

The CDR3 sequence: CASSQDWGQGTYEQYF. Here the CDR3 DNA reads TGTGCCAGCAGCCAAGATTGGGGACAGGGCACCTACGAGCAGTACTTC. V is TRBV3-1 (or the pseudogene TRBV3-2) and J is TRBJ2-7, with 9 bases lining up with TRBD1. The V gene's germline CDR1 is LGHDT and CDR2 YNNKEL (reference sequence). The ends lost 0 bases at V and 2 bases at J; junction bases unmatched: 5. This CDR3 contains 16 residues.

The chain carries TRBV19 and TRBJ2-1, with TRBD2 as a possible D gene (6 bases). The germline V and J ends were trimmed by 3 bases and 4 bases, with 10 bases remaining between them. This CDR3 contains 14 residues. Germline V CDR1 and CDR2: LNHDA, SQIVND (reference sequence). The CDR3 region is CASSMSSAYNEQFF. The CDR3 DNA follows: TGTGCCAGTAGTATGTCTAGCGCTTACAATGAGCAGTTCTTC.

This chain uses TRBV18 with TRBJ2-1; TRBD2 is a possible D gene (6 bases). V lost 6 bases to trimming and J lost 7 bases, with 19 bases between them. The germline CDR1 and CDR2 sequences are KGHSH and LQKENI. The CDR3 loop spans 15 amino acids. CDR3 sequence: CASSPLGEEWNEQFF. The DNA of the CDR3 is TGTGCCAGCTCCCCCTTGGGGGAGGAATGGAATGAGCAGTTCTTC. The full variable domain, with the rest looked up from reference TRBV18 and TRBJ2-1, is NAGVMQNPRHLVRRRGQEARLRCSPMKGHSHVYWYRQLPEEGLKFMVYLQKENIIDESGMPKERFSAEFPKEGPSILRIQQVVRGDSAAYFCASSPLGEEWNEQFFGPGTRLTVL.

The chain recombines TRBV7-3 with TRBJ2-1; 15 bases align to TRBD2. Germline V gene sequence: CDR1 SGHTA, CDR2 FQGTGA. Trimming removed 0 bases from V and 0 bases from J; junction bases left unmatched: 15. The CDR3 is 23 residues long. The CDR3 nucleotides are TGTGCCAGCAGCTTAACGCTTGTCGCGAAGGGACTAGCGGGAGGTAGCTCCTACAATGAGCAGTTCTTC. Amino acid sequence: CASSLTLVAKGLAGGSSYNEQFF. The entire variable domain, with the rest obtained from reference TRBV7-3 and TRBJ2-1, is as follows: GAGVSQTPSNKVTEKGKYVELRCDPISGHTALYWYRQSLGQGPEFLIYFQGTGAADDSGLPNDRFFAVRPEGSVSTLKIQRTERGDSAVYLCASSLTLVAKGLAGGSSYNEQFFGPGTRLTVL.